The next 27 T cell receptor beta chains were all read from a single sample in a study of blood T cell repertoires in COVID-19. TCRdb's copy holds only in-frame clones and misses some; the assay was immunoSEQ multiplex PCR. Of over 200,000 clones listed, approximately 90% are singletons. Sequencing was carried out using peripheral blood. These receptors all come from a man aged 35-49 years with acute or convalescent COVID-19.

The rearrangement joins TRBV3-1 (or the pseudogene TRBV3-2) to TRBJ2-2, with TRBD1 as a possible D gene (5 bases). The V end lost 0 bases, the J end lost 5 bases, and 13 bases lay between the germline ends. Germline CDR1 and CDR2: LGHDT and YNNKEL (reference sequence). The CDR3 has 16 amino acids. CDR3 protein: CASSQEYVKGTGELFF. For the CDR3, the DNA is TGTGCCAGCAGCCAAGAATATGTGAAGGGGACCGGGGAGCTGTTTTTT.

The gene calls are TRBV25-1 and TRBJ2-2; tentative D call: TRBD1 (6 bases). The CDR3 spans 18 residues. Per germline, CDR1 MGHDK and CDR2 SYGVNS. Trimming took off 0 bases at V and 3 bases at J, with 17 bases between the two ends. CDR3 coding DNA: TGTGCCAGCAGTGAATATGGAAGGCAGGGGATCTACACCGGGGAGCTGTTTTTT. This translates into CASSEYGRQGIYTGELFF.

In regard to this clone: Other DNA sequences in the same sample also yield this CDR3. The J gene is TRBJ2-7, the V gene TRBV28, with D unresolved. V lost 5 bases and J lost 4, with 9 bases in between. Germline V gene lookup returns CDR1 MDHEN and CDR2 SYDVKM. The CDR3 is made up of 12 amino acids. CDR3 in amino acids: CASSLYSYEQYF. CDR3 coding DNA: TGTGCCAGCAGTCTCTATTCTTACGAGCAGTACTTC.

The rearrangement uses TRBV7-9 and TRBJ2-7, with 10 bases matching TRBD2. CDR1 and CDR2 from the germline V gene are SEHNR and FQNEAQ (reference sequence). V shed 5 bases and J 5 bases; nucleotides not matched to a gene: 6. This CDR3 has 14 residues. The CDR3 spells CASSMKREGDEQYF. CDR3 sequence (DNA): TGTGCCAGCAGCATGAAGCGGGAGGGGGACGAGCAGTACTTC.

The chain couples TRBV20-1 to TRBJ1-6, with D uncertain. V dropped 5 bases and J dropped 6 bases, with 2 bases sitting between them. The germline V gene has CDR1 DFQATT and CDR2 SNEGSKA (reference sequence). CDR3 length: 10 amino acids. The CDR3 DNA sequence: TGCAGTGCTCTTAATTCACCCCTCCACTTT. Residues: CSALNSPLHF.

The chain carries TRBV18 and TRBJ2-1; D unclear. V lost 1 base to trimming and J lost 0 bases, with 7 bases between them. The germline CDR1 and CDR2 sequences are KGHSH and LQKENI. The CDR3 extends over 15 amino acids. The CDR3 nucleotides read TGTGCCAGCTCACCACGAACAACCTCCTACAATGAGCAGTTCTTC. This codes for CASSPRTTSYNEQFF.

The J gene is TRBJ1-6, the V gene TRBV30; D is perhaps TRBD1 (6 bases). The germline CDR1 and CDR2 sequences are GTSNPN and SVGIG (reference sequence). The CDR3 is 12 residues long. V lost 4 bases and J 10 bases, leaving 11 bases between the germline ends. The CDR3 DNA reads TGTGCCTGGAACAGGGTCGGATCACCCCTCCACTTT. This codes for CAWNRVGSPLHF. The full variable domain, in which reference TRBV30 and TRBJ1-6 provide the parts outside the CDR3, is SQTIHQWPATLVQPVGSPLSLECTVEGTSNPNLYWYRQAAGRGLQLLFYSVGIGQISSEVPQNLSASRPQDRQFILSSKKLLLSDSGFYLCAWNRVGSPLHFGNGTRLTVT.

This clone was recorded only once. The rearrangement joins TRBV19 to TRBJ1-4; 10 positions agree with TRBD1. J gave up 4 bases and V 10 bases, and 6 bases lay outside the gene matches. The CDR3 extends over 14 amino acids. Germline V gives CDR1 LNHDA, CDR2 SQIVND (reference sequence). CDR3: CATGRTGGNEKLFF. The CDR3 bases are TGTGCCACCGGGAGGACAGGGGGTAATGAAAAACTGTTTTTT.

About this clone itself: A junction end diverges from the germline sequence, so it may reflect a read error. The genes are TRBV6-1 and TRBJ2-3; 7 bases fit TRBD1. The CDR3 is 15 amino acids. In germline, CDR1 is MNHNS, CDR2 SASEGT. The CDR3 nucleotides are TGTGCCAGCACTGAAATCGGGACAGACACAGATACGCAGTATTTT. This codes for CASTEIGTDTDTQYF.

The chain uses TRBV29-1 and TRBJ1-2, with 10 positions matching TRBD1. Germline V gene lookup returns CDR1 SQVTM and CDR2 ANQGSEA. This CDR3 has 16 amino acids. Losses at the gene ends were 6 bases for V and 6 bases for J; bases not matched to a gene: 16. The CDR3 sequence is CSVPKTSGTGANGYTF. The CDR3 region has the DNA TGCAGCGTCCCCAAAACCTCCGGGACAGGGGCTAATGGCTACACCTTC.

This clone has just a few counts. The rearrangement uses TRBV13 and TRBJ2-1; 10 nucleotides match TRBD2. Unmatched junction bases numbered 5, after V lost 3 bases and J lost 0 bases. The CDR3 spans 17 residues. Germline V CDR1 and CDR2: PRHDT, FYEKMQ (reference sequence). CDR3 sequence reads: CASSFPSSGSSYNEQFF. CDR3 sequence (DNA): TGTGCCAGCAGCTTTCCTTCTAGCGGGAGCTCCTACAATGAGCAGTTCTTC.

J is TRBJ2-6 and V is TRBV7-2; D is possibly TRBD1 (6 bases). CDR1 and CDR2 from the germline V gene are SGHTA and FQGNSA. The V gene lost 2 bases and the J gene lost 0 bases, with 11 bases spanning the gap. The CDR3 covers 17 residues. The CDR3, as DNA: TGTGCCAGCAGCTTAATGACAGGACCCTCTGGGGCCAACGTCCTGACTTTC. Translation: CASSLMTGPSGANVLTF.

The chain carries TRBV6-5 and TRBJ1-2, with 11 bases identical to TRBD1. The CDR3 runs 15 residues. Per germline, CDR1 MNHEY and CDR2 SVGAGI. Losses at the gene ends were 6 bases for V and 7 bases for J; bases not matched to a gene: 10. CDR3 nucleotide sequence: TGTGCCAGCAGGACTCCGGGACAGGGGGGTCTTGGCTACACCTTC. Translation: CASRTPGQGGLGYTF.

The chain employs TRBV27 and TRBJ1-2, with TRBD1 matching over 7 bases. The CDR3 is made up of 14 amino acids. The germline CDR1 and CDR2 sequences are MNHEY and SMNVEV (reference sequence). The V segment lost 6 bases and the J segment 2 bases; nucleotides outside the gene matches: 6. CDR3 protein: CASRLTGTNYGYTF. CDR3 DNA sequence: TGTGCCAGCAGGTTGACAGGGACCAACTATGGCTACACCTTC.

CDR3 residues: CASSLEGRGIYEQYF. In nucleotides, the CDR3 is TGTGCCAGCAGCTTAGAGGGCAGGGGGATATACGAGCAGTACTTC. This chain links TRBV11-2 with TRBJ2-7; 7 nucleotides agree with TRBD1. The CDR3 length is 15 residues. V shed 0 bases, J shed 4 bases, and the junction held 6 bases outside the gene matches. The V gene's germline CDR1 is SGHAT and CDR2 FQNNGV.

V is TRBV18 and J is TRBJ2-4; TRBD1 matches at 8 bases. Germline-derived CDR1 and CDR2 are KGHSH and LQKENI. Trimming cost V 2 bases and J 6 bases; bases outside gene matches: 6. The CDR3 covers 15 residues. CDR3 coding DNA: TGTGCCAGCTCACCAGGACAGGGAGAAGCAAACATTCAGTACTTC. Its translation is CASSPGQGEANIQYF.

The chain is built from TRBV6-5 and TRBJ2-7; D not certain. The CDR3 contains 15 residues. Trimming shortened V by 2 bases and J by 6 bases, and 17 bases separated the two germline ends. Looked up from germline, CDR1 is MNHEY and CDR2 is SVGAGI. This CDR3 reads CASSYADSSGTEQYF. The CDR3 DNA reads as TGTGCCAGCAGTTACGCCGACTCCTCTGGTACCGAGCAGTACTTC.

CDR3 region: CASSLRGLAGSEQYF. CDR3 DNA: TGTGCCAGCAGCTTAAGAGGACTAGCGGGATCCGAGCAGTACTTC. This rearrangement joins TRBV11-1 to TRBJ2-7; TRBD2 aligns across 12 bases. Germline CDR1 SGHAT, CDR2 FQDESV (reference sequence). The CDR3 runs to 15 residues. V dropped 2 bases and J dropped 6; count of bases not matched to a gene: 5.

The chain couples TRBV18 to TRBJ1-1, with unresolved D. The V and J ends lost 1 base and 4 bases respectively, with 4 bases between them. The CDR3 is made up of 12 amino acids. Germline values: CDR1 KGHSH, CDR2 LQKENI. As DNA, the CDR3 is TGTGCCAGCTCACCACAGAGCACTGAAGCTTTCTTT. Amino acids: CASSPQSTEAFF. Full variable domain (outside the CDR3, taken from reference TRBV18 and TRBJ1-1): NAGVMQNPRHLVRRRGQEARLRCSPMKGHSHVYWYRQLPEEGLKFMVYLQKENIIDESGMPKERFSAEFPKEGPSILRIQQVVRGDSAAYFCASSPQSTEAFFGQGTRLTVV.

The chain employs TRBV6-5 and TRBJ2-1; 11 bases match TRBD2. Germline CDR1 MNHEY, CDR2 SVGAGI. The ends lost 7 bases at V and 8 bases at J; junction bases unmatched: 10. The CDR3 covers 15 residues. The CDR3 DNA reads TGTGCCAGCATTGGGAGCACTAGCGGGAGATATGAGCAGTTCTTC. This encodes CASIGSTSGRYEQFF.

This clone appeared once. J is TRBJ2-3 and V is TRBV6-5, with 13 positions matching TRBD2. With 4 bases clipped from V and 6 bases from J, the junction kept 4 bases outside the gene matches. CDR3 length equals 15 residues. Germline CDR1 reads MNHEY; CDR2 reads SVGAGI. The CDR3 nucleotides are TGTGCCAGCAGTTTACTAGCGGGGGGGCGTGATACGCAGTATTTT. Residues: CASSLLAGGRDTQYF.

This rearrangement joins TRBV29-1 to TRBJ1-2; 8 bases match TRBD1. The trim removed 4 bases at V and 7 bases at J, leaving 11 bases unmatched. The V gene's germline CDR1 is SQVTM and CDR2 ANQGSEA. This CDR3 spans 14 amino acids. In nucleotides, the CDR3 is TGCAGCGTTGCCCTTTCGGACAGGGCTGGTGGCTACACCTTC. Protein product: CSVALSDRAGGYTF.

The chain couples TRBV28 to TRBJ1-4; perhaps TRBD1 as D (5 bases). Per the germline V gene, CDR1 is MDHEN and CDR2 is SYDVKM. CDR3 length equals 15 residues. The V end lost 0 bases, the J end lost 5 bases, and 10 bases lay between the germline ends. CDR3: CASSLWGRGNEKLFF. In nucleotides, the CDR3 is TGTGCCAGCAGTTTATGGGGACGGGGGAATGAAAAACTGTTTTTT. Based on the CDR3 plus reference TRBV28 and TRBJ1-4, the full variable domain is DVKVTQSSRYLVKRTGEKVFLECVQDMDHENMFWYRQDPGLGLRLIYFSYDVKMKEKGDIPEGYSVSREKKERFSLILESASTNQTSMYLCASSLWGRGNEKLFFGSGTQLSVL.

This chain connects TRBV15 to TRBJ1-1, with no clear D. CDR1 and CDR2 from the germline V gene are LNHNV and YYDKDF (reference sequence). Trimming pared 6 bases from V and 1 base from J, leaving 12 bases between. CDR3 length: 14 residues. CDR3 in amino acids: CATSGRTKNTEAFF. In DNA, the CDR3 is TGTGCCACCAGTGGGAGGACCAAGAACACTGAAGCTTTCTTT.

This clone was detected once. The V call is TRBV4-1, the J call TRBJ2-7; 7 bases are shared with TRBD1. Unmatched junction bases numbered 11, after V lost 4 bases and J lost 5 bases. Looked up from germline, CDR1 is MGHRA and CDR2 is YSYEKL. The CDR3 extends over 15 amino acids. This CDR3 is CASSREDRAGDEQYF. Here the CDR3 DNA reads TGCGCCAGCAGCCGAGAAGACAGGGCGGGTGACGAGCAGTACTTC.

A single count supports this clone. The chain carries TRBV4-2 and TRBJ2-1; D is uncertain. The CDR3 runs to 15 residues. V lost 1 base, J lost 7 bases, and 14 bases lay in between. Germline lookup yields CDR1 LGHNA and CDR2 YNFKEQ. CDR3 sequence: CASSQGAAHANEQFF. The CDR3 region has the DNA TGTGCCAGCAGCCAAGGGGCTGCTCATGCGAATGAGCAGTTCTTC.

V gene TRBV7-2 combines with J gene TRBJ2-7; the D gene is possibly TRBD1 (5 bases). The germline gives CDR1 SGHTA, CDR2 FQGNSA. Trimming pared 7 bases from V and 3 bases from J, leaving 16 bases between. This CDR3 spans 14 amino acids. CDR3 sequence: CASTFDSTIYEQYF. CDR3 coding DNA: TGTGCCAGCACCTTTGACAGCACTATCTACGAGCAGTACTTC.